Described below is a single TCR beta chain sequence and its context. Its antigen is unknown. The CDR3 end shows no conserved phenylalanine or tryptophan, and so a read error is likely. It is unclear where the CDR3 begins or ends on the DNA, so no DNA is shown, and the CDR3 is as TCRdb lists it. This entry is derived from a study of tumor and adjacent non-tumor tissue in lung cancer. Whole-study context: Patients comprised about a dozen adenocarcinoma, a couple of squamous cell carcinoma and 1 small cell lung cancer. On average, productive TCRbeta reads reached 4 million to 5 million per sample.

General study results and limits: Tumor tissue had significantly higher TCR diversity than normal lung.

A modified ARM-PCR protocol with three rounds of nested PCR amplified TCRbeta. TCRdb fed the multiplex PCR reads into MiXCR, producing one record per CDR3 protein. The sample has 90,000 to 100,000 distinct CDR3 sequences, around three quarters seen once. The template was RNA from unsorted bulk tissue. This non-tumor lung sample came from over 3 cm beyond the tumor edge. Newly diagnosed lung cancer patients had thoracic surgery in China, August–November 2014, without prior chemotherapy. The CDR3 spans 17 amino acids, including both terminal residues. Germline V lookup: CDR1 SGHAT, CDR2 FQNNGV. The rearrangement joins TRBV11-2 to TRBJ1-1; the table's D call, TRBD1, has no DNA check behind it. The sample was distant non-tumor lung tissue. The sequence came from a man in his sixties with small cell lung cancer. CDR3 in amino acids: CASNLTGGVGRNTEVFY.